A single sample gave rise to the 6 T cell receptor beta chains below, sequenced in a study of beta chain features in type 1 diabetes. The study, taken as a whole, reports: Among all four CD4+ subsets, Type 1 diabetes patients had TCRB CDR3s that were moderately but significantly shorter.

No antigen has been identified for these receptors. The sequenced template was cDNA made from the entire isolated RNA. Some clones are missing from TCRdb's copy, which holds only in-frame ones; the method was immunoSEQ multiplex PCR. Here the sample spans 120,000 or so clones, about a sixth being singletons. Material for sequencing was central memory CD4+ T cells from blood. The receptors were sampled from a young man with type 1 diabetes.

The chain combines TRBV6-4 with TRBJ1-5; possibly TRBD1 for D (6 bases). The V and J ends lost 5 bases and 4 bases respectively, with 12 bases between them. The CDR3 runs 14 residues. Germline V lookup: CDR1 MRHNA, CDR2 SNTAGT. The chain's CDR3 is CASSPTGWNQPQHF. Written as DNA, the CDR3 is TGTGCCAGCAGTCCGACAGGCTGGAATCAGCCCCAGCATTTT.

The table lists this clone with many counts. The chain uses TRBV29-1 and TRBJ1-6; tentatively, D is TRBD1 (5 bases). Trimming took 5 bases from V and 8 from J, leaving 13 bases between them. CDR1 and CDR2 (germline): SQVTM, ANQGSEA. This CDR3 contains 13 residues. The CDR3 coding sequence is TGCAGCGTTCGCAGGGAGAGTGATTCACCCCTCCACTTT. It is translated as CSVRRESDSPLHF.

A few counts support this clone. V gene TRBV27 combines with J gene TRBJ2-1; possibly TRBD2 for D (5 bases). Germline CDR1 is MNHEY and CDR2 is SMNVEV (reference sequence). V lost 5 bases, J lost 5 bases, and 10 bases lay in between. This CDR3 has 13 residues. The CDR3 region is CASSPGVNNEQFF. The CDR3 DNA sequence: TGTGCCAGCAGTCCCGGGGTCAACAATGAGCAGTTCTTC.

The rearrangement joins TRBV7-8 to TRBJ1-6; D is unclear. This CDR3 comprises 16 residues. V was cut by 0 bases and J by 1 base, with 7 bases left in between. Germline-derived CDR1 and CDR2 are SGHVS and FQNEAQ. CDR3 bases: TGTGCCAGCAGCTTAGCGTGGGGATCCTATAATTCACCCCTCCACTTT. This translates into CASSLAWGSYNSPLHF. The entire variable domain, with the rest obtained from reference TRBV7-8 and TRBJ1-6, is as follows: GAGVSQSPRYKVAKRGQDVALRCDPISGHVSLFWYQQALGQGPEFLTYFQNEAQLDKSGLPSDRFFAERPEGSVSTLKIQRTQQEDSAVYLCASSLAWGSYNSPLHFGNGTRLTVT.

The table lists this clone with a few counts. The CDR3 sequence: CSVEVQGNTQYF. CDR3 bases: TGCAGCGTTGAAGTACAGGGGAATACGCAGTATTTT. The rearrangement joins TRBV29-1 to TRBJ2-3; 7 bases are shared with TRBD1. The V segment lost 1 base and the J segment 7 bases; nucleotides outside the gene matches: 2. Germline CDR1 is SQVTM and CDR2 is ANQGSEA. The CDR3 is made up of 12 amino acids.

The chain links TRBV19 to TRBJ2-4, with 7 bases that match TRBD1. The CDR3 has 15 amino acids. Germline V gene data show CDR1 as LNHDA and CDR2 as SQIVND (reference sequence). After removal of 5 bases from V and 4 bases from J, the junction contained 8 bases not matched to a gene. CDR3 residues: CASSPQGQIKNIQYF. The CDR3 bases are TGTGCCAGTAGTCCGCAGGGACAGATAAAAAACATTCAGTACTTC.